Listed below are T cell receptor beta chains from one sample, sequenced in a study of spatial heterogeneity in lung cancer. TCRdb reprocessed the 5' RACE reads via MiXCR and lists one record per CDR3 protein. Seen here are about 48,000 distinct CDR3 sequences, roughly 5% observed once, and the top ten hold around 10%. This sample comprised PBMCs, obtained at surgery. The receptors were sampled from a male donor with early-stage non-small cell lung cancer. Both conserved end residues are part of each CDR3. Each record gives: CDR3 protein, CDR3 DNA, clone size, J gene, D gene, V gene. A D gene is named only where the DNA matches it firmly. Some rows have no size entry. The others give once, few or many, or a class for an expanded clone.

CDR3aa: CASSPRTEAFF
CDR3nt: TGTGCCAGCAGCCCGAGGACTGAAGCTTTCTTT
abundance: many
j_gene: TRBJ1-1
d_gene: NA
v_gene: TRBV7-9

CDR3aa: CSAPGQGNQPQHF
CDR3nt: TGCAGTGCCCCCGGACAGGGCAATCAGCCCCAGCATTTT
abundance: many
j_gene: TRBJ1-5
d_gene: TRBD1
v_gene: TRBV20-1

CDR3aa: CASSKRTGQETQYF
CDR3nt: TGTGCCAGCAGCAAGCGGACAGGTCAAGAGACCCAGTACTTC
abundance: few
j_gene: TRBJ2-5
d_gene: TRBD1
v_gene: TRBV7-2

CDR3aa: CSVDRLAGTGELFF
CDR3nt: TGCAGCGTTGATAGGCTAGCGGGCACCGGGGAGCTGTTTTTT
abundance: many
j_gene: TRBJ2-2
d_gene: TRBD2
v_gene: TRBV29-1

CDR3aa: CSACDRGSQETQYF
CDR3nt: TGCAGTGCCTGCGACAGGGGGTCTCAAGAGACCCAGTACTTC
abundance: many
j_gene: TRBJ2-5
d_gene: TRBD1
v_gene: TRBV20-1

CDR3aa: CASSPGLAGTGELFF
CDR3nt: TGTGCCAGCAGCCCGGGACTAGCGGGGACCGGGGAGCTGTTTTTT
abundance: many
j_gene: TRBJ2-2
d_gene: TRBD2
v_gene: TRBV7-9

CDR3aa: CASRPTGGISYEQYF
CDR3nt: TGCGCCAGCAGGCCGACAGGGGGGATCTCCTACGAGCAGTACTTC
abundance: NA
j_gene: TRBJ2-7
d_gene: TRBD1
v_gene: TRBV10-2

CDR3aa: CASNRGTPNTEAFF
CDR3nt: TGTGCCAGCAATCGCGGGACACCCAACACTGAAGCTTTCTTT
abundance: many
j_gene: TRBJ1-1
d_gene: NA
v_gene: TRBV6-6

CDR3aa: CASSLDGPHFSYEQYF
CDR3nt: TGCGCCAGCAGCTTGGACGGGCCGCACTTCTCCTACGAGCAGTACTTC
abundance: NA
j_gene: TRBJ2-7
d_gene: NA
v_gene: TRBV5-1

CDR3aa: CASRYTGELFF
CDR3nt: TGCGCCAGCAGATACACCGGGGAGCTGTTTTTT
abundance: many
j_gene: TRBJ2-2
d_gene: NA
v_gene: TRBV10-2

CDR3aa: CASRVWVGTEAFF
CDR3nt: TGTGCCAGCAGGGTGTGGGTCGGGACTGAAGCTTTCTTT
abundance: many
j_gene: TRBJ1-1
d_gene: NA
v_gene: TRBV5-4

CDR3aa: CASSQVLGEETQYF
CDR3nt: TGTGCCAGCAGCCAAGTCCTGGGGGAAGAGACCCAGTACTTC
abundance: many
j_gene: TRBJ2-5
d_gene: NA
v_gene: TRBV3-1

CDR3aa: CAPGTEAFF
CDR3nt: TGTGCCCCCGGAACTGAAGCTTTCTTT
abundance: many
j_gene: TRBJ1-1
d_gene: NA
v_gene: TRBV27

CDR3aa: CAWSAPETQYF
CDR3nt: TGTGCCTGGAGTGCTCCGGAGACCCAGTACTTC
abundance: many
j_gene: TRBJ2-5
d_gene: NA
v_gene: TRBV30

CDR3aa: CASSGQGASNEQFF
CDR3nt: TGTGCCAGCAGCGGACAGGGGGCGAGCAATGAGCAGTTCTTC
abundance: many
j_gene: TRBJ2-1
d_gene: TRBD1
v_gene: TRBV9

CDR3aa: CASSSTSGSYEQYF
CDR3nt: TGTGCCAGCTCATCCACTAGCGGGAGCTACGAGCAGTACTTC
abundance: few
j_gene: TRBJ2-7
d_gene: TRBD2
v_gene: TRBV18

CDR3aa: CSVEDLQRTDTQYF
CDR3nt: TGCAGCGTTGAAGATCTGCAGCGCACAGATACGCAGTATTTT
abundance: few
j_gene: TRBJ2-3
d_gene: NA
v_gene: TRBV29-1

CDR3aa: CASSTTSGTYEQYF
CDR3nt: TGTGCCAGCAGCACGACTAGCGGTACCTACGAGCAGTACTTC
abundance: many
j_gene: TRBJ2-7
d_gene: TRBD2
v_gene: TRBV7-8

CDR3aa: CASSPPGTSGTDTQYF
CDR3nt: TGTGCCAGCAGCCCACCCGGGACTAGCGGGACAGATACGCAGTATTTT
abundance: few
j_gene: TRBJ2-3
d_gene: TRBD2
v_gene: TRBV9

CDR3aa: CSARVQRGTGELFF
CDR3nt: TGCAGTGCTAGGGTCCAAAGGGGCACCGGGGAGCTGTTTTTT
abundance: many
j_gene: TRBJ2-2
d_gene: NA
v_gene: TRBV20-1

CDR3aa: CASSLERVQYF
CDR3nt: TGCGCCAGCAGCTTGGAACGGGTGCAGTACTTC
abundance: NA
j_gene: TRBJ2-7
d_gene: NA
v_gene: TRBV5-1

CDR3aa: CASSPGQDHSGANVLTF
CDR3nt: TGTGCCAGCAGCCCTGGACAGGATCACTCTGGGGCCAACGTCCTGACTTTC
abundance: many
j_gene: TRBJ2-6
d_gene: TRBD1
v_gene: TRBV11-1

CDR3aa: CASSLAFNTDTQYF
CDR3nt: TGTGCCAGCAGCTTAGCGTTCAACACAGATACGCAGTATTTT
abundance: many
j_gene: TRBJ2-3
d_gene: NA
v_gene: TRBV7-2

CDR3aa: CASSVGGMNTEAFF
CDR3nt: TGTGCCAGCAGCGTGGGGGGGATGAACACTGAAGCTTTCTTT
abundance: many
j_gene: TRBJ1-1
d_gene: NA
v_gene: TRBV7-2

CDR3aa: CASNLLRGGPPSPLHF
CDR3nt: TGTGCCAGCAACCTCCTGAGGGGGGGGCCTCCGTCACCCCTCCACTTT
abundance: many
j_gene: TRBJ1-6
d_gene: NA
v_gene: TRBV3-1

CDR3aa: CASRIGQLNSPLHF
CDR3nt: TGTGCCAGCAGAATAGGACAGCTAAATTCACCCCTCCACTTT
abundance: many
j_gene: TRBJ1-6
d_gene: NA
v_gene: TRBV28

CDR3aa: CASYHYRGRTGELFF
CDR3nt: TGTGCCAGTTACCATTACAGGGGGCGAACCGGGGAGCTGTTTTTT
abundance: many
j_gene: TRBJ2-2
d_gene: TRBD1
v_gene: TRBV28

CDR3aa: CASSPFSRRDEKLFF
CDR3nt: TGTGCCAGCTCACCATTCAGCAGGAGGGATGAAAAACTGTTTTTT
abundance: NA
j_gene: TRBJ1-4
d_gene: NA
v_gene: TRBV18